The clone carrying this TCR beta chain appeared a few times. Its antigen is unknown. This entry is derived from a study of response to subunit inactivated influenza vaccine. General study points: Authors suggested seasonal influenza vaccinations each recruit few new T cells.

Germline CDR1 reads MDHEN; CDR2 reads SYDVKM. The CDR3 runs 14 residues. V dropped 4 bases and J dropped 8; count of bases not matched to a gene: 8. Each CDR3 protein gets one entry after TCRdb re-called the RT-PCR reads with MiXCR. The sample includes around 160,000 distinct CDR3 sequences, about 11% of them seen just once. The input for sequencing was non-naive T cells sorted from PBMCs, taken 35 to 45 days after vaccination. The sequence was obtained from a man aged 50-59 years who received an inactivated influenza vaccine. The J gene is TRBJ2-1, the V gene TRBV28; 7 nucleotides agree with TRBD1. This CDR3 is CASSSGYRGDEQFF. In DNA, the CDR3 is TGTGCCAGCAGTTCGGGGTACAGGGGCGATGAGCAGTTCTTC.